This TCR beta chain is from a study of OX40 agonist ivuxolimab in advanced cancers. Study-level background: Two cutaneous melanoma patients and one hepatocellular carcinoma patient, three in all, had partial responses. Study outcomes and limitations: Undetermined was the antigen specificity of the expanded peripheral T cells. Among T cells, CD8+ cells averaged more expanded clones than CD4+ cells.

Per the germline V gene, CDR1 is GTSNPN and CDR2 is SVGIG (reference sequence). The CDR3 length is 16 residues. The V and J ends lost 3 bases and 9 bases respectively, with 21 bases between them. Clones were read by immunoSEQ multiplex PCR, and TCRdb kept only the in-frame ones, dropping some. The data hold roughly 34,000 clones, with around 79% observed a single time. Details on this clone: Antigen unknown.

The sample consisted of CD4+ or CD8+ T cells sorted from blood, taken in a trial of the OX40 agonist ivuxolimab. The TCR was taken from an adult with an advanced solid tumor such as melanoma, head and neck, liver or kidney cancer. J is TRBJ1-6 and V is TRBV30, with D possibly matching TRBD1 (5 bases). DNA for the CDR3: TGTGCCTGGAGCAAATCCAGGGTTAATATGGGTTCACCCCTCCACTTT. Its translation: CAWSKSRVNMGSPLHF.